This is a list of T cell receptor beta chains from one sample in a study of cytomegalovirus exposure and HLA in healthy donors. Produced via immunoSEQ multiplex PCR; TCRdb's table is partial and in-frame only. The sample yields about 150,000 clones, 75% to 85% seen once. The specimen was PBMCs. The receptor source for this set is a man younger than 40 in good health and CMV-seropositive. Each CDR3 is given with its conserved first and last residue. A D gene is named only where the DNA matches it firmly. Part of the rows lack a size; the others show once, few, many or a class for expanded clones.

DNA: TGTGCCAGCAGCTTATTAACAGGCCGATCGCAGTACTTC; CDR3: CASSLLTGRSQYF; D: NA; V: TRBV11-3; size: NA; J: TRBJ2-7
DNA: TGTGCCAGCTCACCGGGGACAGGGCCTAACTATGGCTACACCTTC; CDR3: CASSPGTGPNYGYTF; D: TRBD1; V: TRBV18; size: NA; J: TRBJ1-2
DNA: TGTGCCAGCAGCCGTAACCGGCTAGTAGGTGACAATGAGCAGTTCTTC; CDR3: CASSRNRLVGDNEQFF; D: NA; V: TRBV27; size: NA; J: TRBJ2-1
DNA: TGTGCCAGCAGTTACTCGGGTCCTAGCAACAATGAGCAGTTCTTC; CDR3: CASSYSGPSNNEQFF; D: NA; V: TRBV6-5; size: NA; J: TRBJ2-1
DNA: TGTGCCAGCAGCGTAGGGCGGGAGGGTTTGGATACGCAGTATTTT; CDR3: CASSVGREGLDTQYF; D: TRBD2; V: TRBV9; size: NA; J: TRBJ2-3
DNA: TGTGCCACCAGCAGTGGACTGGGTTCAACCTACGAGCAGTACTTC; CDR3: CATSSGLGSTYEQYF; D: NA; V: TRBV15; size: once; J: TRBJ2-7
DNA: TGTGCCAGCTCACTGGACAGGGCTCATGGCTACACCTTC; CDR3: CASSLDRAHGYTF; D: TRBD1; V: TRBV18; size: NA; J: TRBJ1-2
DNA: TGCAGCGTGAGAGGGACTAGCGGGAGCTGGTACAATGAGCAGTTCTTC; CDR3: CSVRGTSGSWYNEQFF; D: TRBD2; V: TRBV29-1; size: NA; J: TRBJ2-1
DNA: TGTGCCAGCAGCCGCCGGACAGGGCAGGTCGAGCAGTACTTC; CDR3: CASSRRTGQVEQYF; D: TRBD1; V: TRBV11-3; size: NA; J: TRBJ2-7
DNA: TGTGCCAGCACCTTGAAAACAGGGAAAGAGACCCAGTACTTC; CDR3: CASTLKTGKETQYF; D: NA; V: TRBV28; size: few; J: TRBJ2-5
DNA: TGTGCCAGCAGCGGAGACCGGGGCTACGAGCAGTACTTC; CDR3: CASSGDRGYEQYF; D: NA; V: TRBV9; size: NA; J: TRBJ2-7
DNA: TGTGCCAGCAGCTGGGGGGAGAGCACAGATACGCAGTATTTT; CDR3: CASSWGESTDTQYF; D: NA; V: TRBV7-9; size: NA; J: TRBJ2-3
DNA: TGTGCCAGCAGCGTAACAGGGAATGAGCAGTTCTTC; CDR3: CASSVTGNEQFF; D: NA; V: TRBV9; size: NA; J: TRBJ2-1
DNA: TGTGCCAGCAGTGAAATCAATCCGGACAGGTCCTATGGCTACACCTTC; CDR3: CASSEINPDRSYGYTF; D: TRBD1; V: TRBV25-1; size: NA; J: TRBJ1-2
DNA: TGCGCCAGCACCGGCTTAGCCGAGTGGGATGAGCAGTTCTTC; CDR3: CASTGLAEWDEQFF; D: NA; V: TRBV5-1; size: once; J: TRBJ2-1
DNA: TGTGCCTGGAGTGCGACAGGGGGCGGAATTGAAGCTTTCTTT; CDR3: CAWSATGGGIEAFF; D: TRBD1; V: TRBV30; size: NA; J: TRBJ1-1
DNA: TGCGCCAGCAGTTGGGACAGGGAACACACTGAAGCTTTCTTT; CDR3: CASSWDREHTEAFF; D: TRBD1; V: TRBV10-2; size: NA; J: TRBJ1-1
DNA: TGTGCCAGCAGCTTACCCGCGACAGGGTTGACTAACTATGGCTACACCTTC; CDR3: CASSLPATGLTNYGYTF; D: TRBD1; V: TRBV7-8; size: few; J: TRBJ1-2
DNA: TGCGCCAGCGGACCGACAGGCGGGGGCACTGAAGCTTTCTTT; CDR3: CASGPTGGGTEAFF; D: NA; V: TRBV10-1; size: few; J: TRBJ1-1
DNA: TGCGCCAGCAGCCAAGATCGGTTTAGCTCCTACGAGCAGTACTTC; CDR3: CASSQDRFSSYEQYF; D: NA; V: TRBV4-1; size: NA; J: TRBJ2-7
DNA: TGTGCCACCAGCAGAGATTCGGGGGTTGGCGGGGAGCTGTTTTTT; CDR3: CATSRDSGVGGELFF; D: NA; V: TRBV15; size: few; J: TRBJ2-2
DNA: TGTGCCAGCTCGGTTGGTGCGGCGGGGGGGCCCAAGGACTACAATGAGCAGTTCTTC; CDR3: CASSVGAAGGPKDYNEQFF; D: TRBD2; V: TRBV9; size: many; J: TRBJ2-1
DNA: TGTGCCAGCAGCCCGAGGCCCTACGAGCAGTACTTC; CDR3: CASSPRPYEQYF; D: NA; V: TRBV25-1; size: NA; J: TRBJ2-7
DNA: TGTGCCAGCAGTGGACAGGGCCGGACTGAAGCTTTCTTT; CDR3: CASSGQGRTEAFF; D: TRBD1; V: TRBV6-1; size: NA; J: TRBJ1-1
DNA: TGTGCCAGCAGCTTGGCCGGACAGGGATCCTACAATGAGCAGTTCTTC; CDR3: CASSLAGQGSYNEQFF; D: TRBD1; V: TRBV5-4; size: NA; J: TRBJ2-1
DNA: TGTGCCAGCAGCAACCTGGACAGGGCTTGCGAGCAGTACTTC; CDR3: CASSNLDRACEQYF; D: NA; V: TRBV21-1; size: NA; J: TRBJ2-7
DNA: TGTGCCAGCAGCCCCGACGGGACTAGCGGGAGGGGACTGGAGACCCAGTACTTC; CDR3: CASSPDGTSGRGLETQYF; D: TRBD2; V: TRBV7-8; size: NA; J: TRBJ2-5
DNA: TGTGCCAGCAGTCTTCTCCGGGCCGGGGGCACTGAAGCTTTCTTT; CDR3: CASSLLRAGGTEAFF; D: NA; V: TRBV5-6; size: NA; J: TRBJ1-1
DNA: TGTGCCAGCAGCCCAAGGGGGGGAGGGGCCAAAAACATTCAGTACTTC; CDR3: CASSPRGGGAKNIQYF; D: NA; V: TRBV9; size: NA; J: TRBJ2-4
DNA: TGTTCCAGCAGCGGTACCGGCTACGAGCAGTACTTC; CDR3: CSSSGTGYEQYF; D: NA; V: TRBV7-9; size: few; J: TRBJ2-7
DNA: TGTGCCAGCTCACCACCGACAGTGAACACTGAAGCTTTCTTT; CDR3: CASSPPTVNTEAFF; D: NA; V: TRBV18; size: NA; J: TRBJ1-1
DNA: TGTGCCAGCTCACTGTTCACAGGGCCTAAGGGCTATGGCTACACCTTC; CDR3: CASSLFTGPKGYGYTF; D: NA; V: TRBV18; size: NA; J: TRBJ1-2
DNA: TGTGCCAGCAGCTTACTGGGCGAAAAACTGTTTTTT; CDR3: CASSLLGEKLFF; D: NA; V: TRBV7-9; size: NA; J: TRBJ1-4
DNA: TGTGCCAGCAGCTACAGGACAGGGGGCCGAACCGGGGAGCTGTTTTTT; CDR3: CASSYRTGGRTGELFF; D: TRBD1; V: TRBV6-5; size: few; J: TRBJ2-2
DNA: TGTGCCAGCAGCTTAGTTTTACAGGGCCCCGCGGAGACCCAGTACTTC; CDR3: CASSLVLQGPAETQYF; D: NA; V: TRBV11-2; size: NA; J: TRBJ2-5
DNA: TGTGCCAGCAGCCCTCGGACAGGGTGGAGCTATGGCTACACCTTC; CDR3: CASSPRTGWSYGYTF; D: TRBD1; V: TRBV11-3; size: NA; J: TRBJ1-2
DNA: TGTGCCAGCAGCCATACTAGCGGGGAGCTCAAAAACATTCAGTACTTC; CDR3: CASSHTSGELKNIQYF; D: TRBD2; V: TRBV7-9; size: NA; J: TRBJ2-4
DNA: TGTGCCAGCATTCAAATGGGGGCAGCTGAAGCTTTCTTT; CDR3: CASIQMGAAEAFF; D: NA; V: TRBV6-5; size: NA; J: TRBJ1-1
DNA: TGTGCCAGCAGCCAAGATAGGAGGGCAGGGCCCTATGGCTACACCTTC; CDR3: CASSQDRRAGPYGYTF; D: NA; V: TRBV14; size: NA; J: TRBJ1-2
DNA: TGCGCCAGCAGCTTGAGGGGGACAAATGAGCAGTTCTTC; CDR3: CASSLRGTNEQFF; D: NA; V: TRBV5-1; size: NA; J: TRBJ2-1
DNA: TGTGCCAGCAGGGCCGGGACAGCGAACACTGAAGCTTTCTTT; CDR3: CASRAGTANTEAFF; D: TRBD1; V: TRBV9; size: NA; J: TRBJ1-1
DNA: TGTGCCAGCAGCCCACCGCTGCGACAGGGAGATTCACCCCTCCACTTT; CDR3: CASSPPLRQGDSPLHF; D: TRBD1; V: TRBV4-2; size: NA; J: TRBJ1-6
DNA: TGTGCCAGCAGCTTAGGACTAGCAGGTGAGCAGTTCTTC; CDR3: CASSLGLAGEQFF; D: TRBD2; V: TRBV11-2; size: NA; J: TRBJ2-1
DNA: TGTGCCAGCAGCTTGGCCCAGATTAGACAGCTAGCTAACTATGGCTACACCTTC; CDR3: CASSLAQIRQLANYGYTF; D: NA; V: TRBV5-8; size: NA; J: TRBJ1-2
DNA: TGTGCCAGCAGTTTTCGTGAGGGAAACACTGAAGCTTTCTTT; CDR3: CASSFREGNTEAFF; D: NA; V: TRBV6-5; size: NA; J: TRBJ1-1
DNA: TGTGCCAGCAGTTTCAGTTCAGGGGGACCCGCCAACGAGCAGTACTTC; CDR3: CASSFSSGGPANEQYF; D: TRBD1; V: TRBV27; size: NA; J: TRBJ2-7
DNA: TGTGCCAGCACACCGGGTAGCGGGGGGGCCTATGAGCAGTTCTTC; CDR3: CASTPGSGGAYEQFF; D: TRBD2; V: TRBV11-3; size: few; J: TRBJ2-1
DNA: TGTGCCAGCAGTCTTAGTAGCGACGCTTACAATGAGCAGTTCTTC; CDR3: CASSLSSDAYNEQFF; D: NA; V: TRBV6-5; size: NA; J: TRBJ2-1
DNA: TGTGCCAGCAGCTATCCGACAGGTATGAACACTGAAGCTTTCTTT; CDR3: CASSYPTGMNTEAFF; D: NA; V: TRBV5-5; size: NA; J: TRBJ1-1
DNA: TGTGCCACCAAGGGCGGGGCATACAATGAGCAGTTCTTC; CDR3: CATKGGAYNEQFF; D: NA; V: TRBV6-5; size: NA; J: TRBJ2-1
DNA: TGCGCCAGCAGCCCGACACTAGCGGGGTACAACAATGAGCAGTTCTTC; CDR3: CASSPTLAGYNNEQFF; D: TRBD2; V: TRBV4-3; size: NA; J: TRBJ2-1
DNA: TGTGCCAGCAGCTCACCAACCCTAGCGCGGGAGGGGGAGACCCAGTACTTC; CDR3: CASSSPTLAREGETQYF; D: TRBD2; V: TRBV11-3; size: once; J: TRBJ2-5
DNA: TGTGCCAGCAGCCGCCATGGGAGAAATGACTATGGCTACACCTTC; CDR3: CASSRHGRNDYGYTF; D: NA; V: TRBV5-8; size: NA; J: TRBJ1-2
DNA: TGTGCCAGCAGTTTATATAGCGGGAGGGCCTCTAGCACAGATACGCAGTATTTT; CDR3: CASSLYSGRASSTDTQYF; D: TRBD2; V: TRBV28; size: few; J: TRBJ2-3
DNA: TGTGCCAGCAGTGAATTGACGACAGGGGGCTACGCTGAAGCTTTCTTT; CDR3: CASSELTTGGYAEAFF; D: TRBD1; V: TRBV25-1; size: few; J: TRBJ1-1